This T cell receptor (beta chain) comes out of a study of vaccination effects on CD4 cells after COVID-19. Across the whole study: Every participant took two doses of the BNT162b2 or mRNA-1273 vaccine.

On this clone: Its specificity is not known.

Before sequencing, viral peptide pools were used by the ViraFEST assay to expand antigen-specific CD4+ T cells. The authors isolated CD4+ T cells after roughly eleven days of culture. Supplemented with about 9.9 IU/ml IL-2 and approximately 10 ug/ml peptides, fewer than 2.5 million PBMC per well were kept in culture. A half-volume exchange with IL-2 medium occurred on days 3 and 7. The method was immunoSEQ multiplex PCR; TCRdb's version includes in-frame clones alone and lacks a portion of them. The table includes 50,000 to 65,000 clones, 80% detected once. CDR1 is KGHSH, CDR2 LQKENI, per germline. Between the trimmed V and J ends, which lost 2 bases and 1 base, there was a span of 6 bases. The CDR3 extends over 14 amino acids.

This sequence joins TRBV18 and TRBJ1-5, with D hard to call. This sequence originates from a human donor who received a COVID-19 vaccine. Material: CD4+ T cells from PBMCs cultured with HCoV-229E spike peptides, obtained before COVID-19 vaccination. The CDR3 loop is CASSPTASNQPQHF. In DNA, the CDR3 is TGTGCCAGCTCACCAACGGCGAGCAATCAGCCCCAGCATTTT.